The clone carrying this T cell receptor beta chain was counted a few times. The antigen is not known. These data are taken from a study of CD8 T cells in ankylosing spondylitis. Findings of the study overall: Clones linked with disease were CD8+ and fairly uncommon in the peripheral blood. Within ankylosing spondylitis blood, a TCR beta motif made up of several highly homologous variants appeared to be characteristic.

Libraries for TCR beta were made by quantitative 5'-RACE with molecular barcodes. TCRdb re-called the 5' RACE reads with MiXCR, one entry per CDR3 protein. The repertoire holds hundreds of thousands of distinct CDR3 sequences, with over 9.5% as singletons. Trimming pared 3 bases from V and 4 bases from J, leaving 13 bases between. The CDR3 sequence is 15 residues long. The gene calls are TRBV12-3 or TRBV12-4 and TRBJ2-4; TRBD1 might be the D (6 bases). Sequenced: blood, either unsorted or a sorted T cell fraction (not recorded which). The receptor comes from a male donor with ankylosing spondylitis. The CDR3 reads CASSFSVDSKNIQYF. The CDR3 bases are TGTGCCAGCAGTTTCTCAGTGGACAGTAAAAACATTCAGTACTTC.